The 11 T cell receptor beta chains below were found in one sample sequenced in a study of shared clonotypes between healthy human individuals. Assay used: immunoSEQ multiplex PCR; TCRdb lists only in-frame clones, some missing. The sample carries some 470,000 clones, 76% recorded once. The sample consisted of PBMCs. Receptor source: a woman aged 40-49 years in good health. Some clones in this sample may be carry-over from other donors' samples.

This chain links TRBV27 with TRBJ2-7; 7 bases agree with TRBD2. CDR1 is MNHEY, CDR2 SMNVEV, per germline (reference sequence). The CDR3 extends over 13 amino acids. V lost 5 bases and J lost 2; bases outside the gene matches: 3. In DNA form, the CDR3 reads TGTGCCAGCAGTCCTAGCGGTACCTACGAGCAGTACTTC. Protein sequence: CASSPSGTYEQYF.

With respect to this clone: This may be a read error, as it is one base from a much larger clone. The sample contains more than one DNA sequence encoding this CDR3. The chain uses TRBV7-3 and TRBJ1-1; no clear D gene. In germline, CDR1 is SGHTA, CDR2 FQGTGA. The CDR3 is 13 amino acids. V lost 4 bases and J lost 0, with 6 bases in between. CDR3 sequence reads: CASSSQMNTEAFF. DNA of the CDR3: TGTGCCAGCAGCTCACAGATGAACACTGAAGCTTTCTTT. Using reference TRBV7-3 and TRBJ1-1 for the parts outside the CDR3, the full variable domain is GAGVSQTPSNKVTEKGKYVELRCDPISGHTALYWYRQSLGQGPEFLIYFQGTGAADDSGLPNDRFFAVRPEGSVSTLKIQRTERGDSAVYLCASSSQMNTEAFFGQGTRLTVV.

The chain links TRBV6-4 to TRBJ2-3; possible D gene TRBD2, 6 bases. Germline loops: CDR1 MRHNA, CDR2 SNTAGT. The CDR3 has 15 residues. Trimming took 0 bases from V and 2 from J, leaving 9 bases between them. CDR3 sequence reads: CASSDSAGHTDTQYF. Written as DNA, the CDR3 is TGTGCCAGCAGTGACTCAGCGGGCCACACAGATACGCAGTATTTT.

This chain joins TRBV9 and TRBJ2-7; 8 nucleotides agree with TRBD1. This CDR3 is 15 amino acids long. J lost 4 bases, V lost 0 bases, and 6 bases had no gene match. Germline CDR1 and CDR2: SGDLS and YYNGEE. CDR3: CASSVGTGQGYEQYF. DNA for the CDR3: TGTGCCAGCAGCGTAGGGACAGGGCAGGGTTACGAGCAGTACTTC.

The table lists this clone with a few counts. CDR3 DNA: TGTGCCAGCAGCTTCATTAAGGACCTCTGGGCTGAAGCTTTCTTT. It is translated as CASSFIKDLWAEAFF. The chain recombines TRBV7-9 with TRBJ1-1, with D uncertain. CDR3 size: 15 residues. V gave up 3 bases and J gave up 6 bases, with 17 bases separating them. Germline loops: CDR1 SEHNR, CDR2 FQNEAQ (reference sequence).

The sample holds a few counts of this clone. CDR3 residues: CASSPTRLAAEAFF. The DNA of the CDR3 is TGCGCCAGCAGCCCCACTAGACTGGCAGCTGAAGCTTTCTTT. The chain couples TRBV5-1 to TRBJ1-1, with D hard to call. The CDR3 runs to 14 residues. Germline CDR1 SGHRS, CDR2 YFSETQ. The ends were cut back, 4 bases at V and 6 bases at J, with 16 bases in the middle.

The J gene is TRBJ2-5, the V gene TRBV7-9, with unresolved D. With the DNA end fitting TRBJ2-7 better, the J assignment may be wrong. The CDR3 length is 15 residues. The germline CDR1 and CDR2 sequences are SEHNR and FQNEAQ (reference sequence). The CDR3 reads CASSPSRQSSYEQYF. Written as DNA, the CDR3 is TGTGCCAGCAGCCCCTCCCGGCAGAGCTCCTACGAGCAGTACTTC.

This clone came up many times. Other DNA sequences in this sample translate to the same CDR3. This chain uses TRBV27 with TRBJ1-6, with a tentative D call TRBD1 (5 bases). CDR1 and CDR2 from the germline V gene are MNHEY and SMNVEV (reference sequence). This CDR3 region has 14 residues. V gave up 6 bases and J gave up 9 bases, with 15 bases separating them. The CDR3 reads CASRPDSPGSPLHF. CDR3 sequence (DNA): TGTGCCAGCAGGCCTGACAGTCCCGGTTCACCCCTCCACTTT.

The genes are TRBV2 and TRBJ2-5, with D possibly TRBD2 on 6 matching bases. Germline lookup yields CDR1 SNHLY and CDR2 FYNNEI. CDR3 length: 15 residues. The ends were cut back, 7 bases at V and 5 bases at J, with 20 bases in the middle. In DNA, the CDR3 is TGTGCCAGCATCGTGCCAGGGAGGTCGGGGGAGACCCAGTACTTC. Translation gives CASIVPGRSGETQYF.

This chain links TRBV28 with TRBJ2-1; maybe TRBD2 (5 bases). This CDR3 has 12 residues. The V gene lost 8 bases and the J gene lost 4 bases, with 9 bases spanning the gap. Germline V gives CDR1 MDHEN, CDR2 SYDVKM. The CDR3 region has the DNA TGTGCCAGCGAAACGGGATACAATGAGCAGTTCTTC. Translated, it gives CASETGYNEQFF.

This clone was observed once. V usage is TRBV5-1 and J usage is TRBJ2-5, with 11 positions matching TRBD2. The end of the DNA aligns better with TRBJ2-7, so the J call may be wrong. Germline values: CDR1 SGHRS, CDR2 YFSETQ. This CDR3 contains 16 residues. The CDR3 is CASSLGGLAAAGEQYF. In nucleotides, the CDR3 is TGCGCCAGCAGCTTGGGGGGACTAGCGGCCGCGGGCGAGCAGTACTTC.